Listed here are 19 T cell receptor beta chains from one sample, sequenced in a study of blood T cell repertoires in COVID-19. TCRdb's table, derived via immunoSEQ multiplex PCR, lists solely in-frame clones and lacks some. Here the sample spans roughly 360,000 clones, about 87% being singletons. Source material: PBMCs or T cells enriched from blood (not recorded which). These receptors were obtained from a man aged 25-45 years who had recovered from COVID-19.

The rearrangement joins TRBV12-3 or TRBV12-4 to TRBJ1-5; D call uncertain. CDR3 length equals 12 residues. V lost 6 bases and J lost 4, with 7 bases in between. This chain's CDR3 is CASSRNNQPQHF. CDR3 DNA: TGTGCCAGCAGCCGTAATAATCAGCCCCAGCATTTT.

Comments on this clone: Different DNA sequences within this sample yield the same CDR3. V usage is TRBV11-2 and J usage is TRBJ2-7; D possibly corresponds to TRBD1 (6 bases). Germline V gives CDR1 SGHAT, CDR2 FQNNGV. Trimming took 4 bases from V and 1 from J, leaving 11 bases between them. There are 14 residues in the CDR3. Written as DNA, the CDR3 is TGTGCCAGCAGCTCAGGACAGTCTTCCTACGAGCAGTACTTC. This translates into CASSSGQSSYEQYF.

This rearrangement joins TRBV7-9 to TRBJ2-7, with no clear D. CDR1 SEHNR and CDR2 FQNEAQ come from the germline V gene (reference sequence). With 5 bases removed from V and 5 bases from J, the gap between germline ends came to 7 bases. This CDR3 region has 11 residues. Written as DNA, the CDR3 is TGTGCCAGCAGCCCAATCCACGAGCAGTACTTC. As protein: CASSPIHEQYF.

The rearrangement links TRBV19 to TRBJ2-3; D is ambiguous. From germline, CDR1 is LNHDA and CDR2 SQIVND (reference sequence). The ends were cut back, 7 bases at V and 0 bases at J, with 8 bases in the middle. This CDR3 is built from 13 residues. For the CDR3, the DNA is TGTGCCAGTACGGCTAGGAGCACAGATACGCAGTATTTT. Its protein product is CASTARSTDTQYF.

The V and J genes are TRBV4-1 and TRBJ1-1, with D hard to call. Trimming took off 3 bases at V and 4 bases at J, with 9 bases between the two ends. Per the germline V gene, CDR1 is MGHRA and CDR2 is YSYEKL. This CDR3 has 13 amino acids. CDR3 region: CASSHLRSTEAFF. In DNA, the CDR3 is TGCGCCAGCAGCCACCTGCGAAGCACTGAAGCTTTCTTT.

The chain carries TRBV6-5 and TRBJ1-1, with a weak D call TRBD1 (6 bases). CDR1 MNHEY and CDR2 SVGAGI come from the germline V gene. The V end lost 1 base, the J end lost 1 base, and 10 bases lay between the germline ends. This CDR3 is 15 amino acids long. The DNA of the CDR3 is TGTGCCAGCAGTTACTATACAGGGAGGAACACTGAAGCTTTCTTT. As protein: CASSYYTGRNTEAFF.

The gene calls are TRBV9 and TRBJ1-6; tentatively, D is TRBD1 (6 bases). Germline CDR1 is SGDLS and CDR2 is YYNGEE. The CDR3 consists of 21 residues. Between the trimmed V and J ends, which lost 0 bases and 0 bases, there was a span of 22 bases. CDR3 bases: TGTGCCAGCAGCGTAGTGTGGGGGGGCGGAAAGGGGAGCTCCTATAATTCACCCCTCCACTTT. It is translated as CASSVVWGGGKGSSYNSPLHF.

About this clone itself: Within the sample, other DNA sequences also encode this same CDR3. The CDR3 sequence: CASSQEGGESYGYTF. CDR3 nucleotide sequence: TGTGCCAGCAGCCAAGAAGGCGGCGAGTCCTATGGCTACACCTTC. This chain uses TRBV3-1 (or the pseudogene TRBV3-2) with TRBJ1-2; no definite D call. The CDR3 extends over 15 amino acids. Trimming removed 0 bases at V and 4 bases at J, with 12 bases between. Germline-derived CDR1 and CDR2 are LGHDT and YNNKEL (reference sequence).

This chain joins TRBV9 and TRBJ1-4; 11 nucleotides match TRBD1. This CDR3 has 15 residues. The trim removed 4 bases at V and 8 bases at J, leaving 7 bases unmatched. Germline-derived CDR1 and CDR2 are SGDLS and YYNGEE. The CDR3 DNA reads TGTGCCAGCAGCCCCAGGACAGGGGGCAGGGAAAAACTGTTTTTT. It is translated as CASSPRTGGREKLFF.

The chain couples TRBV6-5 to TRBJ1-1, with 11 bases lining up with TRBD1. The CDR3 is 16 amino acids. CDR1 and CDR2 from the germline V gene are MNHEY and SVGAGI. Unmatched junction bases numbered 3, after V lost 2 bases and J lost 1 base. The CDR3 is CASSYPGTGGNTEAFF. Here the CDR3 DNA reads TGTGCCAGCAGTTACCCCGGGACAGGGGGGAACACTGAAGCTTTCTTT.

This chain links TRBV5-4 with TRBJ1-1; possibly TRBD1 for D (5 bases). Germline values: CDR1 SGHNT, CDR2 YYREEE (reference sequence). V shed 5 bases and J shed 4 bases, with 12 bases lying between them. The CDR3 totals 13 residues. CDR3 in DNA: TGTGCCAGCAGTACCAGGGTGGGCACTGAAGCTTTCTTT. This codes for CASSTRVGTEAFF.

This clone was seen a single time. This chain uses TRBV5-5 with TRBJ2-7; D gene ambiguous. The CDR3 sequence is 14 residues long. CDR1 SGHKS and CDR2 YYEKEE come from the germline V gene (reference sequence). Trimming removed 1 base at V and 1 base at J, with 9 bases between. CDR3 region: CASSLWLESYEQYF. The CDR3 DNA is TGTGCCAGCAGCTTGTGGTTAGAGTCCTACGAGCAGTACTTC. Together with reference TRBV5-5 and TRBJ2-7, the CDR3 gives the full variable domain: DAGVTQSPTHLIKTRGQQVTLRCSPISGHKSVSWYQQVLGQGPQFIFQYYEKEERGRGNFPDRFSARQFPNYSSELNVNALLLGDSALYLCASSLWLESYEQYFGPGTRLTVT.

The chain joins TRBV9 to TRBJ2-2; a weak D match, TRBD2 (5 bases). Between the trimmed V and J ends, which lost 0 bases and 8 bases, there was a span of 5 bases. This CDR3 is 12 amino acids long. Germline CDR1 reads SGDLS; CDR2 reads YYNGEE. The DNA for the CDR3 is TGTGCCAGCAGCGTAGGGGAGGGGGAGCTGTTTTTT. This encodes CASSVGEGELFF.

The V gene is TRBV24-1, the J gene TRBJ2-5, with 7 bases fitting TRBD2. The ends lost 8 bases at V and 4 bases at J; junction bases unmatched: 18. The V gene's germline CDR1 is KGHDR and CDR2 SFDVKD. The CDR3 spans 17 residues. CDR3 region: CATNHSKLVGGGETQYF. For the CDR3, the DNA is TGTGCCACCAACCATTCTAAGTTGGTCGGCGGGGGAGAGACCCAGTACTTC.

The rearrangement uses TRBV19 and TRBJ1-3, with D uncertain. The V gene lost 4 bases and the J gene lost 2 bases, with 15 bases spanning the gap. This CDR3 region has 16 residues. The germline V gene encodes CDR1 LNHDA and CDR2 SQIVND (reference sequence). The CDR3 nucleotides read TGTGCCAGTAGTACTTGGGAGCCAAGCGCTGGAAACACCATATATTTT. Translating it yields CASSTWEPSAGNTIYF.

A single count supports this clone. This chain links TRBV11-3 with TRBJ1-1; 7 bases match TRBD1. Germline CDR1 reads SGHNT; CDR2 reads YENEEA. The CDR3 has 14 residues. The V and J ends lost 5 bases and 6 bases, in that order; junction bases with no gene match: 9. CDR3 protein: CASSQTDRVAEAFF. CDR3 nucleotide sequence: TGTGCCAGCAGCCAGACTGACAGGGTTGCTGAAGCTTTCTTT.

The rearrangement links TRBV9 to TRBJ1-2; D possibly corresponds to TRBD1 (6 bases). The CDR3 runs to 14 residues. Trimming shortened V by 0 bases and J by 2 bases, and 8 bases separated the two germline ends. Germline-derived CDR1 and CDR2 are SGDLS and YYNGEE. The CDR3 DNA reads TGTGCCAGCAGCGTAGCGACAGGCAACTATGGCTACACCTTC. This encodes CASSVATGNYGYTF.

The rearrangement joins TRBV7-2 to TRBJ1-2; D unclear. This CDR3 comprises 12 residues. V was cut by 1 base and J by 8 bases, with 8 bases left in between. The germline CDR1 and CDR2 sequences are SGHTA and FQGNSA. CDR3 protein: CASSLDVAGYTF. In DNA, the CDR3 is TGTGCCAGCAGCTTAGACGTGGCAGGCTACACCTTC.

The V gene is TRBV12-1, the J gene TRBJ2-1; TRBD1 is taken as the D call from the table, unchecked against the DNA. TRBV12-1 corresponds to a pseudogene. The CDR3 has 21 amino acids. The CDR3 reads CASSLIPSYGSGGLPYNEQFF. The DNA for the CDR3 is TGTGCCAGCAGCTTAATCCCTTCGTACGGCAGTGGGGGCCTCCCCTACAATGAGCAGTTCTTC.